This T cell receptor (beta chain) was profiled in a study of shared clonotypes between healthy human individuals (dated by TCRdb to the early 2020s). About the full investigation: A couple of women and three men aged 18 to 49 years were included in the cohort. For each donor, three plates each were used for CD4 naive and CD4 memory, two plates were used for CD8 naive, and one plate was used for CD8 memory. The study deeply sequenced blood TCR repertoires of several healthy adults to estimate repertoire size and the extent of clonotype sharing between individuals. Different laboratories and diverse techniques were used to prepare libraries and sequence TCR repertoires, to increase sequencing depth and limit assay-specific biases. Between about 0.8 and 9 billion PBMCs per donor were obtained by leukapheresis. Paper-wide results and their limitations: Larger estimated clonotype richness was generally found for naive subsets than for memory subsets. Based on pairwise subsampling, the degree of clonotype sharing among donors was expected to be affected by sequencing depth. Because the study included only a small number of donors, the genetic and exposure-history diversity represented was limited. Around 5% of naive CD4, roughly 3.5% of naive CD8, roughly 2.5% of memory CD4, and about 0.4% of memory CD8 clonotypes were shared across four donors. Even with the large sequencing depth, rarefaction of the sorted-subset datasets indicated that sequencing was incomplete. Sampling was restricted to blood, and TCR repertoires in tissues likely differ from the TCR repertoires found in blood. Higher generation probabilities were observed for clonotypes shared by all four sorted-subset donors than for non-shared clonotypes.

TCR CDR3 regions were amplified from genomic DNA by multiplex PCR using the deep immunoSEQ assay. Genomic DNA extracted from each cell subset was distributed evenly over all wells of several immunoSEQ 96-well plates, and each plate served as one replicate. For sorted subsets, approximately 0.2 ug of genomic DNA, equivalent to around 30,000 T cell genomes, went into each replicate PCR. Purified libraries were measured with a Qubit 3.0 fluorometer, size-checked on a Bioanalyzer 2100, and measured again with the KAPA Library Quantification kit. Every immunoSEQ 96-well plate was sequenced on a dedicated single-read 150-cycle Illumina NextSeq 550 flow cell. From the authors' description of their analysis: Because the immunoSEQ output included only junctional sequences and no quality scores, the filtering could not be the same as the filtering used for full-length reads. Sequences were annotated with PyIR, a Python wrapper for IgBLAST v1.9, using IMGT germline references to assign V/J genes and CDR3. Reads with weak V/J assignments (E-value above 1e-6), missing CDR3, stop codons, out-of-frame junctions, or ambiguous translated residues were removed. A V3J clonotype was defined by an identical inferred V gene, J gene, and CDR3 amino acid sequence. Percentage overlap between repertoires was calculated by dividing the number of shared unique clonotypes by the size of the smaller repertoire. RTK rarefaction, the Chao1 estimator, and Recon v2.1 estimates of unobserved clonotypes were used to assess repertoire richness. Generation probabilities were computed with OLGA for all TCRbeta clonotypes obtained by the gDNA method from four donors. TCRdb limited this immuneACCESS table to in-frame rearrangements with V and J called. A share of clones is missing; checked studies link under half to unresolved V genes, and the rest is unexplained. Clone size and V and J calls were adopted from that table, with D and trimming inferred from the DNA. The sample table records 1.5 million to 2.5 million clones; roughly 94% of these occur just once. Of the sample, more than 0.95% falls within the top ten clones.

In the case of this clone: Its antigen specificity is not known. No much larger clone exists at a distance of one base, and base qualities are not known.

CD8 naive samples consisted of CD45RO-negative cells that were positively selected for CCR7, yielding a CD45RA+CCR7+ population without TemRA cells. The donors were healthy, HIV-negative adults with no recently reported acute infections or vaccinations. Only Caucasian adults living in Nashville, Tennessee, USA were represented among the donors. Blood was collected by leukapheresis, and PBMCs were isolated by Ficoll-Histopaque density gradient centrifugation and then cryopreserved in liquid nitrogen vapor phase. Purity and quantity of every magnetically sorted T cell population were checked by analytical flow cytometry. Genomic DNA was isolated from every sorted fraction and measured by UV absorbance on a Nanodrop 2000c. This receptor was taken from a man between 18 and 29 years old in good health. The sample taken for sequencing was naive CD8+ T cells sorted from blood. According to the study, the label for this sample's cell subset or site signals: CD45RA+CCR7+.

This receptor has the CDR3 CASSRGTTQYNEQFF. The DNA sequence is given as TGTGCCAGCAGTCGCGGGACTACACAATACAATGAGCAGTTCTTC. The V gene is TRBV27 and the J gene is TRBJ2-1, and TRBD2 aligns with 7 junction nucleotides. CDR1 and CDR2 are read off the germline V gene (reference sequence) as MNHEY and SMNVEV. The CDR3 starts with the cysteine, ends with the phenylalanine, and has 15 residues. The retained sequence is limited to the CDR3, 45 bases, with the frame set at the first base. Trimming accounts for 5 bases at V and 4 bases at J, while the number of junction bases matched to no gene is 8.